This entry features one TCR beta chain sequence. Mismatch with germline at one junction end may stem from a read error. Other DNA sequences within the sample encode an identical CDR3. CDR1 and CDR2 (germline): KGHSH, LQKENI. The CDR3 extends over 15 amino acids. Only in-frame clones appear in the TCRdb table, and some are missing; sequencing was by immunoSEQ multiplex PCR. Of more than 75,000 clones in the sample, about four fifths were seen once. This specimen comes from a study of radiotherapy plus CTLA-4 blockade in lung cancer. About the research overall: Objective responses were seen in around 17% of patients, disease control in approximately 29%.

This sequence joins TRBV18 and TRBJ1-1, with D tentatively TRBD1 (5 bases). This TCR derives from a human donor with non-small cell lung cancer that progressed on radiotherapy plus ipilimumab. The sequencing here drew on peripheral blood, taken from a patient treated with radiotherapy plus ipilimumab. The CDR3 here is CASSPVTRGSTEAFF. The CDR3 DNA reads as TGTGCCAGCTCACCAGTGACCCGGGGGAGCACTGAGGCTTTCTTT.